This is a list of T cell receptor beta chains from one sample in a study of cytomegalovirus exposure and HLA in healthy donors. Produced via immunoSEQ multiplex PCR; TCRdb's table is partial and in-frame only. The data show 99,000 or so clones, 69% seen once. Sequenced input: PBMCs. The receptors derive from a man between 25 and 39 years old in good health and CMV-seronegative. The CDR3 runs from the conserved cysteine through the conserved F or W. The D gene is left open where the match is weak. Size tells how often a clone was seen (once, few, many) or the class of an expanded clone, and some rows leave it out.

j_call: TRBJ2-2; v_call: TRBV30; clone_size: once; d_call: -; cdr3_nt: TGTGCCTGGAGCCTTCGGACCGGGGAGCTGTTTTTT; cdr3_aa: CAWSLRTGELFF
j_call: TRBJ2-7; v_call: TRBV5-5; clone_size: -; d_call: -; cdr3_nt: TGTGCCAGCAGCTCAATTGGACAGCTTACCTACGAGCAGTACTTC; cdr3_aa: CASSSIGQLTYEQYF
j_call: TRBJ2-1; v_call: TRBV7-9; clone_size: once; d_call: -; cdr3_nt: TGTGCCAGCAGCTTACCTCTCCGGGAGTATGTCAATGAGCAGTTCTTC; cdr3_aa: CASSLPLREYVNEQFF
j_call: TRBJ1-1; v_call: TRBV30; clone_size: -; d_call: -; cdr3_nt: TGTGCCTATGGACAGTCCCTAATGAACACTGAAGCTTTCTTT; cdr3_aa: CAYGQSLMNTEAFF
j_call: TRBJ1-1; v_call: TRBV7-9; clone_size: -; d_call: -; cdr3_nt: TGTGCCAGCACTAAACCCGGGGTGAAGGCCACTGAAGCTTTCTTT; cdr3_aa: CASTKPGVKATEAFF
j_call: TRBJ1-1; v_call: TRBV7-9; clone_size: -; d_call: -; cdr3_nt: TGTGCCAGCACCCCCCATGGCAGTACTGAAGCTTTCTTT; cdr3_aa: CASTPHGSTEAFF
j_call: TRBJ1-1; v_call: TRBV6-1; clone_size: -; d_call: -; cdr3_nt: TGTGCCAGCAGTAAACAGGGCGTAGCTTTCTTT; cdr3_aa: CASSKQGVAFF
j_call: TRBJ2-1; v_call: TRBV6-1; clone_size: -; d_call: TRBD2; cdr3_nt: TGTGCCAGCATCCTTTCTAGCGGGAGTAGGAATGAGCAGTTCTTC; cdr3_aa: CASILSSGSRNEQFF
j_call: TRBJ2-3; v_call: TRBV28; clone_size: -; d_call: -; cdr3_nt: TGTGCCAGCAGTTTCCCCAAGGGGGGCACAGATACGCAGTATTTT; cdr3_aa: CASSFPKGGTDTQYF
j_call: TRBJ1-2; v_call: TRBV7-9; clone_size: -; d_call: TRBD1; cdr3_nt: TGTTCCAGCAGCTTAATGACAGGGAATGGCTACACCTTC; cdr3_aa: CSSSLMTGNGYTF
j_call: TRBJ2-1; v_call: TRBV11-3; clone_size: -; d_call: -; cdr3_nt: TGTGCCAGCAGCTTAGGCGGGTACAATGAGCAGTTCTTC; cdr3_aa: CASSLGGYNEQFF
j_call: TRBJ2-7; v_call: TRBV5-6; clone_size: few; d_call: TRBD2; cdr3_nt: TGTGCCAGCAGCTTTTGGGTAGGACTAGCGGGAGTCGGCCCCTACGAGCAGTACTTC; cdr3_aa: CASSFWVGLAGVGPYEQYF
j_call: TRBJ2-7; v_call: TRBV5-4; clone_size: -; d_call: -; cdr3_nt: TGTGCCAGCAGCTTGGAACGGGGGAGCTCCTACGAGCAGTACTTC; cdr3_aa: CASSLERGSSYEQYF
j_call: TRBJ2-2; v_call: TRBV5-1; clone_size: -; d_call: -; cdr3_nt: TGCGCCAGCAGCTTGTCCCAGGCGAACACCGGGGAGCTGTTTTTT; cdr3_aa: CASSLSQANTGELFF
j_call: TRBJ2-7; v_call: TRBV28; clone_size: -; d_call: -; cdr3_nt: TGTGCCAGCAGGCGGGACTGGAACGAGCAGTACTTC; cdr3_aa: CASRRDWNEQYF
j_call: TRBJ1-2; v_call: TRBV9; clone_size: -; d_call: TRBD1; cdr3_nt: TGTGCCAGCAGTCTTGACAGGGCCAACTATGGCTACACCTTC; cdr3_aa: CASSLDRANYGYTF
j_call: TRBJ1-4; v_call: TRBV19; clone_size: once; d_call: -; cdr3_nt: TGTGCCAGTGACCCGTCACGGGGATCAGCTGAAAAACTGTTTTTT; cdr3_aa: CASDPSRGSAEKLFF
j_call: TRBJ2-5; v_call: TRBV5-1; clone_size: once; d_call: TRBD1; cdr3_nt: TGCGCCAGCAGCCGACAGGGCCCAGAGACCCAGTACTTC; cdr3_aa: CASSRQGPETQYF
j_call: TRBJ1-5; v_call: TRBV7-2; clone_size: -; d_call: -; cdr3_nt: TGTGCCAGCAGCTTAGAACGGGGTCAGCCCCAGCATTTT; cdr3_aa: CASSLERGQPQHF
j_call: TRBJ2-1; v_call: TRBV6-1; clone_size: -; d_call: -; cdr3_nt: TGTGCCAGCAGTGTTCAACAGGGCGGGTACAATGAGCAGTTCTTC; cdr3_aa: CASSVQQGGYNEQFF
j_call: TRBJ2-5; v_call: TRBV28; clone_size: -; d_call: TRBD2; cdr3_nt: TGTGCCAGCAGACCCTCATTTAAAGGGAGCGGGAGGGTAGCAGAAGAGACCCAGTACTTC; cdr3_aa: CASRPSFKGSGRVAEETQYF
j_call: TRBJ2-1; v_call: TRBV19; clone_size: -; d_call: TRBD2; cdr3_nt: TGTGCCAGTAGTATAAGGACTAGCGGGAGTTTAAGCTCCTACAATGAGCAGTTCTTC; cdr3_aa: CASSIRTSGSLSSYNEQFF
j_call: TRBJ1-1; v_call: TRBV5-1; clone_size: -; d_call: TRBD1; cdr3_nt: TGCGCCAGCAGCTCAAATCCCCCCTTGACAGGGTCGGACACTGAAGCTTTCTTT; cdr3_aa: CASSSNPPLTGSDTEAFF
j_call: TRBJ2-4; v_call: TRBV28; clone_size: -; d_call: TRBD2; cdr3_nt: TGTGCCAGCAAGTCGGGGGGGTGGGCCAAAAACAGTCAGTACTTC; cdr3_aa: CASKSGGWAKNSQYF
j_call: TRBJ2-7; v_call: TRBV2; clone_size: -; d_call: -; cdr3_nt: TGTGCCAGCAGTGCAGTGGGAGACACTACATTTTACGAGCAGTACTTC; cdr3_aa: CASSAVGDTTFYEQYF
j_call: TRBJ2-1; v_call: TRBV5-4; clone_size: few; d_call: TRBD1; cdr3_nt: TGTGCCAGCAGCAAGGGACAGGTCACGGGGAATGAGCAGTTCTTC; cdr3_aa: CASSKGQVTGNEQFF
j_call: TRBJ1-1; v_call: TRBV6-5; clone_size: -; d_call: -; cdr3_nt: TGTGCCAGCCAAGGACATCGAAACACTGAAGCTTTCTTT; cdr3_aa: CASQGHRNTEAFF
j_call: TRBJ2-6; v_call: TRBV5-1; clone_size: few; d_call: -; cdr3_nt: TGCGCCAGCAGCTTGGGGAGTACTGGGGCCAACGTCCTGACTTTC; cdr3_aa: CASSLGSTGANVLTF
j_call: TRBJ2-3; v_call: TRBV11-2; clone_size: -; d_call: TRBD1; cdr3_nt: TGTGCCAGCAGCAACGTACCGGGACAGGGAGGGGATACGCAGTATTTT; cdr3_aa: CASSNVPGQGGDTQYF
j_call: TRBJ1-2; v_call: TRBV25-1; clone_size: -; d_call: TRBD1; cdr3_nt: TGTGCCAGCAGTGACCGGGACAGGGGTAACTATGGCTACACCTTC; cdr3_aa: CASSDRDRGNYGYTF
j_call: TRBJ2-2; v_call: TRBV18; clone_size: -; d_call: TRBD2; cdr3_nt: TGTGCCAGCTCACCAAGGACTAGCGAGAACACCGGGGAGCTGTTTTTT; cdr3_aa: CASSPRTSENTGELFF
j_call: TRBJ2-2; v_call: TRBV10-2; clone_size: -; d_call: -; cdr3_nt: TGCGCCAGCAGCTCTGGGGCCCGGGAGCTGTTTTTT; cdr3_aa: CASSSGARELFF
j_call: TRBJ2-3; v_call: TRBV18; clone_size: -; d_call: -; cdr3_nt: TGTGCCAGCTCACCCTCGAGAGGCACAGATACGCAGTATTTT; cdr3_aa: CASSPSRGTDTQYF
j_call: TRBJ2-7; v_call: TRBV4-1; clone_size: -; d_call: TRBD1; cdr3_nt: TGCGCCAGCAGCCGCACCGGGACAGGCCGAAGCTCCTACGAGCAGTACTTC; cdr3_aa: CASSRTGTGRSSYEQYF
j_call: TRBJ1-2; v_call: TRBV7-2; clone_size: -; d_call: -; cdr3_nt: TGTGCCAGCAGCCCCAGGGGAACCGAGACTGGCTACACCTTC; cdr3_aa: CASSPRGTETGYTF
j_call: TRBJ2-7; v_call: TRBV7-3; clone_size: -; d_call: -; cdr3_nt: TGTGCCAGCAGCCCCGGGGCGGGACCGAACTACGAGCAGTACTTC; cdr3_aa: CASSPGAGPNYEQYF
j_call: TRBJ2-7; v_call: TRBV28; clone_size: -; d_call: TRBD2; cdr3_nt: TGTGCCAGCAGTTTAGGGGGACTAGCGGGACTCTACGAGCAGTACTTC; cdr3_aa: CASSLGGLAGLYEQYF
j_call: TRBJ1-1; v_call: TRBV5-8; clone_size: -; d_call: TRBD1; cdr3_nt: TGTGCCAGCAGCTTTACCAGACAGGGGAACACTGAAGCTTTCTTT; cdr3_aa: CASSFTRQGNTEAFF
j_call: TRBJ2-1; v_call: TRBV2; clone_size: -; d_call: -; cdr3_nt: TGTGCCAGCAGTGAAGCGCCGGAGGGGGCGCAGTTCTTC; cdr3_aa: CASSEAPEGAQFF
j_call: TRBJ1-1; v_call: TRBV9; clone_size: -; d_call: -; cdr3_nt: TGTGCCAGCAGCTTAACAGCTACCAACACTGAAGCTTTCTTT; cdr3_aa: CASSLTATNTEAFF
j_call: TRBJ1-1; v_call: TRBV7-9; clone_size: -; d_call: TRBD1; cdr3_nt: TGTGCCAGCAGCGGGGGGACAGGGGGGACTGAAGCTTTCTTT; cdr3_aa: CASSGGTGGTEAFF
j_call: TRBJ2-1; v_call: TRBV27; clone_size: few; d_call: TRBD2; cdr3_nt: TGTGCCAGCACCCCTGGACTAGCGGGAGGGACCTACGTGGAGTTCTTC; cdr3_aa: CASTPGLAGGTYVEFF
j_call: TRBJ1-6; v_call: TRBV6-5; clone_size: few; d_call: -; cdr3_nt: TGTGCCAGCAGACGGCCGGGAGGTTCACCCCTCCACTTT; cdr3_aa: CASRRPGGSPLHF
j_call: TRBJ2-7; v_call: TRBV5-1; clone_size: -; d_call: -; cdr3_nt: TGCGCCAGCAGCTTCGGACTACCCGTTGCCGAGCAGTACTTC; cdr3_aa: CASSFGLPVAEQYF